This section outlines one T cell receptor (beta chain) sequence together with its context. Sequenced by immunoSEQ multiplex PCR; TCRdb stores in-frame clones only, minus some. In the table there are some 110,000 clones, approximately 92% of which are singletons. This sample is drawn from a study of control samples from healthy donors and cancer patients. The CDR3 covers 15 residues. V shed 0 bases, J shed 1 base, and the junction held 5 bases outside the gene matches. Germline CDR1 and CDR2: GTSNPN and SVGIG (reference sequence). Material for sequencing was PBMCs. The chain couples TRBV30 to TRBJ1-1; 7 bases map to TRBD1. The origin of this receptor is a woman between 45 and 60 years old with colorectal cancer. For the CDR3, the DNA is TGTGCCTGGAGTGTATCTAGACAGGGGAACACTGAAGCTTTCTTT. Residues: CAWSVSRQGNTEAFF.